This TCR beta chain originates from a study of blood T cell repertoires in COVID-19. Study in general: Italy, Spain and the United States were the sources of the convalescent and acute COVID-19 samples. Sources were T cells, B-cell-depleted T cells, or PBMCs; the material itself was cDNA or gDNA.

Everyone who took part was 18 to 89 years old, and they came from about 23 US areas. Self-reported history from a screening survey and questionnaire set each donor's cohort. Trimming took off 0 bases at V and 2 bases at J, with 7 bases between the two ends. CDR1 LNHNV and CDR2 YYDKDF come from the germline V gene (reference sequence). This CDR3 region has 14 residues. The table lists this clone with a count of one. Profiled with immunoSEQ multiplex PCR; TCRdb holds only in-frame clones, not every one. This table has more than 350,000 clones, approximately 91% appearing once. This clonotype was sampled from a woman younger than 30 who had been exposed to COVID-19. V is TRBV15 and J is TRBJ1-2; D perhaps matches TRBD1 (5 bases). The sample was PBMCs or T cells enriched from blood (not recorded which). CDR3: CATSRDAGNYGYTF. The CDR3 DNA sequence: TGTGCCACCAGCAGAGATGCAGGGAACTATGGCTACACCTTC.